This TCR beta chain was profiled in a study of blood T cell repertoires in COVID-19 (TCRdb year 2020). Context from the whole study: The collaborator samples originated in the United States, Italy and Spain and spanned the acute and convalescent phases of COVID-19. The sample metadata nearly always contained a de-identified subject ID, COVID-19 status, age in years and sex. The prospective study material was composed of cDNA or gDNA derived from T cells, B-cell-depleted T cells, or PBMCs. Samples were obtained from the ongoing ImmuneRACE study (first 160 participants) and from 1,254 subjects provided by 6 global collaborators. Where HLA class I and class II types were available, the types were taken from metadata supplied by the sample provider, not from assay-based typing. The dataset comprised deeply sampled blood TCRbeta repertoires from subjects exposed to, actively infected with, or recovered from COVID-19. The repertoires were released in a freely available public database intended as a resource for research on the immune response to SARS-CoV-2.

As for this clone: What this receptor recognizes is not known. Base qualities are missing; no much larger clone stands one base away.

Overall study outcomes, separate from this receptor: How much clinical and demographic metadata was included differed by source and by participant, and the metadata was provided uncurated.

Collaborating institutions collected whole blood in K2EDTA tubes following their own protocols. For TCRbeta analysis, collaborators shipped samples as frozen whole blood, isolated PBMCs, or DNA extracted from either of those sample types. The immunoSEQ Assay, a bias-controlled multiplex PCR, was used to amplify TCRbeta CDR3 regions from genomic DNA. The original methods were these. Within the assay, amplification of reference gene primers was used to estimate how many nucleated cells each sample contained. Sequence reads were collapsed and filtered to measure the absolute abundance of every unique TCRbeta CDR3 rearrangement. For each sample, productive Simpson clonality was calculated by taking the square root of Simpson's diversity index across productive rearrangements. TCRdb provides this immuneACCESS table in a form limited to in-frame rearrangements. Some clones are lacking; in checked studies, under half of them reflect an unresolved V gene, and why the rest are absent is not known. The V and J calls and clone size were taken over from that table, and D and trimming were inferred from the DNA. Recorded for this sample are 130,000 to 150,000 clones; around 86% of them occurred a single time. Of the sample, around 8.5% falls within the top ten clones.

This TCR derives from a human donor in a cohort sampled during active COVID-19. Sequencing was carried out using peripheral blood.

CDR3 protein: CASSLGQSNYGYTF. The bases are TGCGCCAGCAGCTTAGGACAGTCCAACTATGGCTACACCTTC. The rearrangement joined TRBV5-1 to TRBJ1-2; D gene: possibly TRBD1, on 6 matching bases. V and J are truncated by 2 bases and 2 bases respectively, leaving an intervening sequence of 10 bases. CDR1 and CDR2 are read off the germline V gene as SGHRS and YFSETQ. Counted from cysteine to phenylalanine, this CDR3 has 14 amino acids. The CDR3 DNA has 42 bases and is translated from base 1.